The 32 T cell receptor beta chains below were found in one sample sequenced in a study of blood T cell repertoires in COVID-19. Profiling relied on immunoSEQ multiplex PCR, and the TCRdb table lists in-frame clones only, not all of them. The sample includes about 110,000 clones, around 74% of them seen just once. The material sequenced was peripheral blood. The receptors stem from a woman aged 70-85 years with acute or convalescent COVID-19.

The chain combines TRBV30 with TRBJ2-7; 7 bases line up with TRBD1. The CDR3 totals 15 residues. Per the germline V gene, CDR1 is GTSNPN and CDR2 is SVGIG (reference sequence). V was pared by 3 bases and J by 2 bases, with 10 bases of the junction left unmatched. The CDR3, as DNA: TGTGCCTGGAGCGGTAGGGGGCGTTTGACCTACGAGCAGTACTTC. It yields the protein CAWSGRGRLTYEQYF.

CDR3 in DNA: TGCGCCAGCAGCTTTGGACAGCATCCCACAGATACGCAGTATTTT. It encodes CASSFGQHPTDTQYF. The chain has TRBV5-1 and TRBJ2-3; D possibly corresponds to TRBD1 (6 bases). Trimming stripped 2 bases from V and 2 bases from J, with 12 bases between. This CDR3 has 15 amino acids. Germline V gene lookup returns CDR1 SGHRS and CDR2 YFSETQ.

This clone was detected only a few times. V gene TRBV24-1 combines with J gene TRBJ2-3, with TRBD2 matching over 10 bases. The CDR3 has 16 residues. Germline loops: CDR1 KGHDR, CDR2 SFDVKD. V was clipped by 3 bases and J by 3 bases; unmatched bases: 5. The DNA of the CDR3 is TGTGCCACCAGTGATCGAGCGGGGGGGCCAACAGATACGCAGTATTTT. Amino acids: CATSDRAGGPTDTQYF.

The chain employs TRBV5-4 and TRBJ2-3; weak D call: TRBD1 (6 bases). The germline V gene encodes CDR1 SGHNT and CDR2 YYREEE (reference sequence). With 1 base removed from V and 4 bases from J, the gap between germline ends came to 16 bases. The CDR3 has 16 residues. CDR3 bases: TGTGCCAGCAGCTTGAGGGACACCGGAAGTTCAGATACGCAGTATTTT. Its translation: CASSLRDTGSSDTQYF.

The J gene is TRBJ1-5, the V gene TRBV28, with a possible D match to TRBD1 (6 bases). Per the germline V gene, CDR1 is MDHEN and CDR2 is SYDVKM. The CDR3 has 16 amino acids. Trimming removed 6 bases at V and 6 bases at J, with 21 bases between. The CDR3 nucleotides read TGTGCCAGCAGCGTGGGCCGGGACAAACTGGGTCAGCCCCAGCATTTT. This gives the protein CASSVGRDKLGQPQHF.

This sequence joins TRBV3-1 (or the pseudogene TRBV3-2) and TRBJ1-3, with TRBD1 matching over 7 bases. V lost 2 bases and J lost 2; bases outside the gene matches: 0. The CDR3 is 14 residues long. Germline V CDR1 and CDR2: LGHDT, YNNKEL (reference sequence). In DNA, the CDR3 is TGTGCCAGCAGCCAACAGGGGGCTGGAAACACCATATATTTT. Translating it yields CASSQQGAGNTIYF.

The rearrangement uses TRBV7-2 and TRBJ2-3; TRBD1 matches 7 bases. Trimming cost V 0 bases and J 0 bases; bases outside gene matches: 3. Germline V lookup: CDR1 SGHTA, CDR2 FQGNSA. The CDR3 spans 16 residues. The CDR3 DNA is TGTGCCAGCAGCTTAGCCCTAGGGGGCAGCACAGATACGCAGTATTTT. Translation gives CASSLALGGSTDTQYF.

A few counts support this clone. The chain uses TRBV5-1 and TRBJ2-7; 7 nucleotides line up with TRBD1. V shed 0 bases, J shed 3 bases, and the junction held 3 bases outside the gene matches. Germline V gives CDR1 SGHRS, CDR2 YFSETQ. The CDR3 has 14 amino acids. CDR3 DNA: TGCGCCAGCAGCTTGGCCGGGACAGTCTACGAGCAGTACTTC. It specifies CASSLAGTVYEQYF.

There are a few counts of this clone. The V call is TRBV12-5, the J call TRBJ2-1; TRBD1 matches at 7 bases. The ends lost 5 bases at V and 5 bases at J; junction bases unmatched: 6. From germline, CDR1 is LGHNT and CDR2 FRNRAP. The CDR3 contains 14 residues. CDR3 coding DNA: TGTGCTAGTGGTCCGACAGGGTTAGACAATGAGCAGTTCTTC. Its translation: CASGPTGLDNEQFF. Based on the CDR3 plus reference TRBV12-5 and TRBJ2-1, the full variable domain is DARVTQTPRHKVTEMGQEVTMRCQPILGHNTVFWYRQTMMQGLELLAYFRNRAPLDDSGMPKDRFSAEMPDATLATLKIQPSEPRDSAVYFCASGPTGLDNEQFFGPGTRLTVL.

The J gene is TRBJ1-1, the V gene TRBV29-1; D might be TRBD1 (6 bases). Germline CDR1 SQVTM, CDR2 ANQGSEA. The CDR3 contains 13 residues. The V end lost 7 bases, the J end lost 2 bases, and 14 bases lay between the germline ends. CDR3 bases: TGCAGCGCTCAGACAGGAGGAAACACTGAAGCTTTCTTT. Residues: CSAQTGGNTEAFF.

In this sample, this clone turned up a few times. The chain couples TRBV24-1 to TRBJ2-5; 8 nucleotides line up with TRBD2. CDR3 size: 14 residues. CDR1 and CDR2 from the germline V gene are KGHDR and SFDVKD. The V gene end was trimmed by 10 bases and the J gene end by 5 bases; junction bases not matched to a gene: 11. The DNA for the CDR3 is TGTGCCACTTCAAGCGGGGGCGCGGGGGAGACCCAGTACTTC. This sequence encodes CATSSGGAGETQYF.

The chain links TRBV12-3 or TRBV12-4 to TRBJ2-7; D ambiguous. Trimming removed 5 bases from V and 4 bases from J, with 6 bases in between. This CDR3 contains 11 residues. The CDR3 sequence is CASSRRYEQYF. DNA for the CDR3: TGTGCCAGCAGTCGGAGATACGAGCAGTACTTC.

This clone was recorded a few times. V usage is TRBV18 and J usage is TRBJ1-5; D might be TRBD1 (5 bases). The germline V and J ends were trimmed by 2 bases and 7 bases, with 15 bases remaining between them. The CDR3 runs to 15 residues. The germline V gene has CDR1 KGHSH and CDR2 LQKENI. CDR3 sequence reads: CASSPSTGGGQPQHF. For the CDR3, the DNA is TGTGCCAGCTCACCATCCACCGGGGGAGGACAGCCCCAGCATTTT.

The gene calls are TRBV19 and TRBJ1-1, with a weak D call TRBD1 (5 bases). V was shortened by 6 bases and J by 0 bases, with 11 bases between the two germline ends. Germline values: CDR1 LNHDA, CDR2 SQIVND (reference sequence). The CDR3 is 14 residues long. CDR3 region: CASSQQGLNTEAFF. CDR3 nucleotides: TGTGCCAGTAGCCAGCAGGGTTTGAACACTGAAGCTTTCTTT.

This clone was seen a handful of times. A much larger clone differs from this one at a single base, so this may be a read error. This sample also contains other DNA sequences that code for the same CDR3. The V and J genes are TRBV5-1 and TRBJ2-7; 8 positions agree with TRBD2. V was clipped by 10 bases and J by 7 bases; unmatched bases: 22. Germline values: CDR1 SGHRS, CDR2 YFSETQ. This CDR3 contains 16 residues. CDR3 bases: TGCGCCCGTTTGAGCCGTCGGGGGGGCCGGGGGGGGGAGCAGTACTTC. Its translation is CARLSRRGGRGGEQYF.

The chain carries TRBV4-1 and TRBJ1-1; no clear D. CDR1 MGHRA and CDR2 YSYEKL come from the germline V gene. V lost 0 bases to trimming and J lost 0 bases, with 14 bases between them. The CDR3 sequence is 17 residues long. CDR3 sequence reads: CASSQDTVGRLNTEAFF. DNA of the CDR3: TGCGCCAGCAGCCAAGATACGGTAGGGAGGTTGAACACTGAAGCTTTCTTT.

V is TRBV28 and J is TRBJ1-1, with D possibly TRBD1 on 5 matching bases. CDR3 length: 16 amino acids. Trimming pared 2 bases from V and 1 base from J, leaving 14 bases between. Germline values: CDR1 MDHEN, CDR2 SYDVKM. CDR3 sequence reads: CASSLGSGHRNTEAFF. The CDR3 DNA is TGTGCCAGCAGTTTAGGGTCAGGGCATAGGAACACTGAAGCTTTCTTT. Using reference TRBV28 and TRBJ1-1 for the parts outside the CDR3, the full variable domain is DVKVTQSSRYLVKRTGEKVFLECVQDMDHENMFWYRQDPGLGLRLIYFSYDVKMKEKGDIPEGYSVSREKKERFSLILESASTNQTSMYLCASSLGSGHRNTEAFFGQGTRLTVV.

In this sample, this clone turned up once. The chain links TRBV10-3 to TRBJ1-4; 8 nucleotides line up with TRBD1. V trimming: 0 bases; J trimming: 8 bases; junction bases outside the gene matches: 11. The CDR3 runs 17 residues. The germline V gene has CDR1 ENHRY and CDR2 SYGVKD. CDR3 sequence reads: CAISESTSGTGTEKLFF. For the CDR3, the DNA is TGTGCCATCAGTGAGTCTACATCCGGGACAGGAACAGAAAAACTGTTTTTT.

This sequence joins TRBV2 and TRBJ2-7, with TRBD1 matching 9 bases. Germline V gene sequence: CDR1 SNHLY, CDR2 FYNNEI. The CDR3 contains 13 residues. The J segment lost 2 bases and the V segment lost 8 bases, leaving 4 bases of the junction unmatched. The CDR3 is CASLRQGAYEQYF. Here the CDR3 DNA reads TGTGCCAGCCTCAGACAGGGGGCCTACGAGCAGTACTTC.

The V gene is TRBV6-5, the J gene TRBJ2-7; D may be TRBD2 (5 bases). Trimming removed 5 bases from V and 4 bases from J, with 12 bases in between. The CDR3 covers 13 residues. Germline CDR1 MNHEY, CDR2 SVGAGI. CDR3 loop: CASSQNPGYEQYF. Here the CDR3 DNA reads TGTGCCAGCAGTCAAAACCCGGGGTACGAGCAGTACTTC.

The chain combines TRBV28 with TRBJ1-1; D unclear. Germline assignment: CDR1 MDHEN and CDR2 SYDVKM. The CDR3 runs to 14 residues. With 8 bases removed from V and 1 base from J, the gap between germline ends came to 14 bases. CDR3 amino acids: CASGPDGRNTEAFF. CDR3 DNA: TGTGCCAGCGGGCCGGACGGGAGGAACACTGAAGCTTTCTTT.

This sequence joins TRBV5-1 and TRBJ2-3, with D perhaps matching TRBD1 (6 bases). Per germline, CDR1 SGHRS and CDR2 YFSETQ. The CDR3 length is 13 residues. V dropped 4 bases and J dropped 1 base, with 7 bases sitting between them. Here the CDR3 reads CASSPGGTDTQYF. CDR3 bases: TGCGCCAGCAGCCCAGGGGGCACAGATACGCAGTATTTT.

The chain carries TRBV12-3 or TRBV12-4 and TRBJ2-5; D is unclear. V was cut by 1 base and J by 5 bases, with 5 bases left in between. This CDR3 region has 12 residues. The CDR3 DNA is TGTGCCAGCAGTTTAGTGCGGGAGACCCAGTACTTC. Residues: CASSLVRETQYF.

J is TRBJ1-2 and V is TRBV11-2, with 8 bases aligning to TRBD1. The CDR3 has 17 amino acids. The V and J ends lost 1 base and 2 bases, in that order; junction bases with no gene match: 9. Germline lookup yields CDR1 SGHAT and CDR2 FQNNGV. The CDR3 sequence is CASSLGRQGLFNYGYTF. The CDR3 nucleotides read TGTGCCAGCAGCTTAGGGCGACAGGGGCTATTCAACTATGGCTACACCTTC. The whole variable domain, filled in from reference TRBV11-2 and TRBJ1-2, reads EAGVAQSPRYKIIEKRQSVAFWCNPISGHATLYWYQQILGQGPKLLIQFQNNGVVDDSQLPKDRFSAERLKGVDSTLKIQPAKLEDSAVYLCASSLGRQGLFNYGYTFGSGTRLTVV.

V is TRBV29-1 and J is TRBJ2-5; the D gene is possibly TRBD2 (6 bases). CDR1 and CDR2 (germline): SQVTM, ANQGSEA. The CDR3 is 12 amino acids. V lost 4 bases and J lost 4, with 10 bases in between. CDR3 amino acids: CSVVGGSETQYF. The DNA of the CDR3 is TGCAGCGTTGTCGGGGGTTCAGAGACCCAGTACTTC.

There are a few counts of this clone. The chain couples TRBV11-3 to TRBJ2-1, with 9 bases that match TRBD2. The V segment lost 5 bases and the J segment 1 base; nucleotides outside the gene matches: 0. CDR3 length equals 14 residues. The V gene's germline CDR1 is SGHNT and CDR2 YENEEA. CDR3 amino acids: CASSAGGSYNEQFF. Here the CDR3 DNA reads TGTGCCAGCAGCGCGGGGGGGTCCTACAATGAGCAGTTCTTC.

The chain carries TRBV5-1 and TRBJ1-6, with D possibly being TRBD1 (5 bases). This CDR3 contains 14 residues. Trimming removed 0 bases at V and 6 bases at J, with 7 bases between. The germline V gene has CDR1 SGHRS and CDR2 YFSETQ. For the CDR3, the DNA is TGCGCCAGCAGCTTGGAGGGACTTAATTCACCCCTCCACTTT. It codes for CASSLEGLNSPLHF.

The CDR3 region has the DNA TGTGCCAGCATGCAAGGAGGACAGGGGAGCAATGGCTACACCTTC. Its protein product is CASMQGGQGSNGYTF. J is TRBJ1-2 and V is TRBV7-9, with 9 bases matching TRBD1. The CDR3 covers 15 residues. Trimming took 7 bases from V and 6 from J; bases not matched to a gene: 12. Germline V gene sequence: CDR1 SEHNR, CDR2 FQNEAQ (reference sequence).

The table lists this clone with a count of one. The genes are TRBV7-9 and TRBJ1-6; possible D gene TRBD1, 5 bases. Germline loops: CDR1 SEHNR, CDR2 FQNEAQ (reference sequence). Trimming took off 4 bases at V and 7 bases at J, with 5 bases between the two ends. The CDR3 extends over 12 amino acids. The CDR3 loop reads CASSYRNSPLHF. The CDR3 region has the DNA TGTGCCAGCAGCTACAGGAATTCACCCCTCCACTTT. The entire variable domain, with the rest obtained from reference TRBV7-9 and TRBJ1-6, is as follows: DTGVSQNPRHKITKRGQNVTFRCDPISEHNRLYWYRQTLGQGPEFLTYFQNEAQLEKSRLLSDRFSAERPKGSFSTLEIQRTEQGDSAMYLCASSYRNSPLHFGNGTRLTVT.

The rearrangement links TRBV9 to TRBJ2-4; 8 bases are a match to TRBD2. This CDR3 region has 15 residues. The V gene's germline CDR1 is SGDLS and CDR2 YYNGEE. Unmatched junction bases numbered 7, after V lost 0 bases and J lost 8 bases. Written as DNA, the CDR3 is TGTGCCAGCAGCGTAGCTGGGACTAGTTCAGACATTCAGTACTTC. It is translated as CASSVAGTSSDIQYF.

This clone was seen only a few times. This chain links TRBV5-1 with TRBJ1-5, with a tentative D call TRBD1 (5 bases). This CDR3 has 16 amino acids. With 0 bases removed from V and 0 bases from J, the gap between germline ends came to 10 bases. In germline, CDR1 is SGHRS, CDR2 YFSETQ. The CDR3 sequence is CASSLEGQSSNQPQHF. The CDR3 nucleotides are TGCGCCAGCAGCTTGGAGGGGCAGTCTAGCAATCAGCCCCAGCATTTT.

CDR3 sequence (DNA): TGTGCCAGCAGCTTTCTTGGGACAGGGGTAACCGGGGAGCTGTTTTTT. As protein: CASSFLGTGVTGELFF. The chain uses TRBV7-8 and TRBJ2-2; 10 bases fit TRBD1. The CDR3 has 16 residues. The germline V gene encodes CDR1 SGHVS and CDR2 FQNEAQ. After removal of 3 bases from V and 5 bases from J, the junction contained 6 bases not matched to a gene.